This T cell receptor (beta chain) appears in the sequencing data of a study of cytomegalovirus exposure and HLA in healthy donors (dated by TCRdb to 2015 to 2018). Study-level background: According to an earlier analysis of several hundred of the donors, some 170 million T cells yielded 95 million to 140 million unique TCR beta sequences and around 280 Gb of sequence data. An early release covering about 600 HLA-typed donors comprised approximately 300 gigabases of sequencing data and some 79 million unique TCR sequences. The genetic ancestry cluster associated with self-reported Caucasian donors included about 84% of the 350 to 500 genotyped donors. The aim of the study was to test whether cataloging public T cell receptors could identify signatures of past pathogen exposure. The study used immunosequencing to profile the T cell repertoires of approximately 690 subjects and linked those repertoires to cytomegalovirus serostatus. Along with the roughly 670-subject first cohort, a separate validation cohort of over 90 different subjects was used. The study combined high-throughput TCR immunosequencing, statistical association of individual TCRs with disease status, and machine learning to predict cytomegalovirus infection status. In a later analysis, previously published TCR beta repertoires from 666 donors were re-analyzed and high-resolution HLA genotyping was added so that TCR occurrence patterns could be studied. In the later analysis, no new phenotypic data were used to find candidate immune exposures; instead, reliance was placed on TCR beta sequences and their occurrence across donors. An earlier analysis of some 500 of the donors used high-throughput TCR beta sequencing to judge whether each TCR beta V gene segment behaved as functional or pseudogenic. Donor age, sex, ethnicity and CMV serostatus were compiled together with the repertoire data. In a later genetic analysis, genome-wide SNP genotypes for about 60% of the 666 donors were used, and that subset was treated as a discovery cohort. All discovery cohort repertoires had been generated using a single sequencing platform. HLA typing covered class I and class II loci at four-digit resolution. Typing coverage differed by locus: A, B, C, DRB1 and DQB1 were typed in about 620-640 donors, DQA1 in approximately 520, DPA1 in some 610, and DPB1 in 472. Four or five DR-DQ haplotypes were handled as single units for association and clustering, since linkage in the cohort was strong. Across around 400 genotyped donors of the cohort, an average of about 220,000 unique TCR beta nucleotide sequences per donor were sequenced, and 15% to 20% of those sequences were non-productive.

The cohort consisted of 600 to 700 healthy bone marrow donors. Cohort members were all nominally healthy when sampled, although unrecorded immune exposures were likely present. The donor tested CMV seronegative and was one of the 352 seronegative cohort members. Every donor gave a peripheral blood sample, and the peripheral blood mononuclear cells from that sample were used for TCR beta sequencing. Genomic DNA extraction from the blood cell samples was performed with the Qiagen DNeasy Blood Extraction Kit. V lost 1 base and J lost 4 bases, and the count of bases not matched to a germline gene is 8. The CDR3 covers 16 residues, taking in both the cysteine and the phenylalanine. The entry retains the CDR3 DNA only, 48 bases that are in frame from base 1. Via the germline V gene (reference sequence), CDR1 is SGHNT and CDR2 YYREEE. Library creation used the immunoSEQ multiplex PCR assay. The multiplex PCR relied on a mix of 60 forward primers for TCR Vbeta segments and 13 reverse primers for TCR Jbeta segments. Amplification of the CDR3 region of rearranged TCR beta genes was performed with a multiplex PCR assay on genomic DNA. Amplified TCR beta libraries were sequenced as 87-base-pair reads on the Illumina HiSeq System. Per the original workflow: A later analysis tallied around 87 million unique TCR beta chains across the 666 repertoires, and around 9.9 million of those chains were shared by two or more donors. A nearest-neighbor algorithm error-corrected the raw reads and collapsed the reads into unique sequences, merging closely related sequences to remove PCR and sequencing errors. To assign V, D and J gene segments, CDR3 sequences were aligned to IMGT reference sequences. For a sequence to be retained, at least a six-nucleotide match to both a V gene segment and a J gene segment was required. A rearrangement was called productive if the CDR3 had no stop codons and remained in frame with V and J, and every other rearrangement was called non-productive. CDR3 was defined by IMGT convention, running from the second conserved V-encoded cysteine to the conserved J-encoded phenylalanine. In an earlier analysis of 587 of the donors, sequences lacking an unambiguous match to a single V gene segment were excluded. In an earlier analysis of a few hundred of the donors, a V segment was called functional when productive rearrangements were above 56.7%, and segregating when the standard deviation between donors exceeded 5%. A statistical classification framework was built for diagnosing cytomegalovirus status from the catalog of TCR beta chain sequences. V and J gene assignment, in a later analysis, came from comparing TCR nucleotide sequences with IMGT/GENE-DB human TR gene sequences. The TCRdist pipeline was used in a later analysis to assign CDR3 sequences and most-parsimonious VDJ recombination scenarios. In a later analysis, each TCR beta chain was defined by its CDR3 amino acid sequence together with its V-gene family, and reads lacking a unique V-gene family were excluded. To address suspected cross-contamination and a sequencing artifact, a later analysis removed approximately 600 highly shared, low-generation-probability nucleotide sequences. For each public chain, a later analysis derived a clonal expansion index from normalized ranks of inferred template counts within each repertoire. A later analysis computed generation probabilities with a VDJ recombination model fitted to out-of-frame rearrangements, and checked the results against IGoR. Hypergeometric tests were used in a later analysis to score TCR-TCR, TCR-HLA and TCR-CMV co-occurrence, with a repertoire-size bias correction applied to the TCR pairs. A later analysis estimated false discovery rates by permuting HLA or CMV assignments 20 times. In a later analysis, co-occurring TCRs were grouped using DBSCAN, and TCRdist sequence similarity was added for clustering within HLA-allele-positive subsets. Repertoires with fewer than 30,000 or more than 120,000 public chains, plus five repertoires with anomalous nucleotide sharing, were excluded from co-occurrence clustering. Here the immuneACCESS table is served through TCRdb, limited to in-frame sequences with V and J called. Missing clones are a known gap in these copies; in checked studies unresolved V genes cover under half, and the rest lacks a known reason. That table gives V, J and clone size, and the DNA gave D and trimming. The sample yields 150,000 to 200,000 clones; 65% to 85% were counted once. Around 2% of the sample rests with the top ten.

About this clone itself: There is no known antigen for this receptor. Per-nucleotide qualities are absent, and no much larger clonotype sits a single base away.

Study-wide conclusions, independent of this receptor: The earlier analysis of almost 600 of the donors excluded roughly 17 rarely observed V segments, including chromosome 9 orphons, because counts were too low. At a false discovery rate of 0.05, a later analysis linked around 17,000 TCR beta sequences to specific HLA alleles. This cohort had only TCR beta chains sequenced, and the lack of alpha or paired-chain data limited which features could be detected. Across donors, most TCR sequences were observed very rarely, whereas some public TCRs were present in many individuals. A later genetic analysis associated a missense DCLRE1C variant with V-gene and J-gene trimming of TCR beta chains, and an independent cohort replicated the association. Some IMGT-functional V segments, including TRBV6-2 and TRBV6-3, could not be told apart with the 87-base-pair reads, so those segments were excluded. Because HLA typing was missing for some donors at each locus, association tests included only the typed subset. It was suggested by the authors that the approach could potentially be generalized to other disease states and immunological phenotypes. Immune exposure information for the cohort was limited to CMV serostatus. The study listed over 150 TCR beta chains as associated with cytomegalovirus. According to a later analysis, most CMV-associated TCR beta chains appeared to be HLA-restricted, and the HLA associations seemed to be driven largely by CMV exposure. In vitro tests confirmed that three of the cytomegalovirus-associated TCR beta chains recognize cytomegalovirus antigens. The sequencing pipeline was judged likely to have produced a cluster of highly shared sequence variants as a technical artifact. When HLA alleles, especially DR and DQ, strongly co-occurred, attributing TCR associations to individual alleles was difficult. In both the original and validation cohorts, the classifier was reported to diagnose cytomegalovirus status with high specificity and sensitivity. A later analysis found that TCR association rates varied across HLA loci, with DRB1 alleles showing the most associated TCRs and HLA-C alleles the fewest. In a later analysis, HLA-associated TCR beta chains showed more clonal expansion and lower generation probabilities than non-associated chains that were equally common. According to a later analysis, parvovirus B19, influenza, CMV and Epstein-Barr virus appeared linked to several top co-occurrence clusters. According to a later genetic analysis, donors in an Asian-associated ancestry cluster had fewer N-insertions in productive TCRs than the approximately 630-donor mean. Linkage disequilibrium might explain the correlated functional status among segregating V segments, but an unknown experimental factor could not be ruled out. An earlier analysis of 450 to 750 of the donors showed that most TCR beta V segments appeared in productive rearrangements either about 87% or about 30% of the time, which broadly matched IMGT annotations. The presence/absence analyses assumed that sequencing depth was roughly uniform across donors, and that assumption may not be true. A further reported finding was that TCR beta sequences accurately predicted the HLA-A and HLA-B alleles for most subjects in the first cohort.

The chain is encoded by TRBV5-4 joined to TRBJ2-3, with 8 bases in between that match TRBD2. The sequence was collected from a man between 18 and 35 years old in good health and CMV-seronegative. Sequenced: PBMCs. The CDR3 protein: CASSLKLAGGSDTQYF. The DNA is as follows: TGTGCCAGCAGCTTGAAACTCGCGGGGGGTTCAGATACGCAGTATTTT.